These 14 T cell receptor beta chains were all obtained from the same sample, sequenced in a study of T cell changes during pregnancy in multiple sclerosis. This table comes from immunoSEQ multiplex PCR, and its TCRdb copy is limited to in-frame clones, with some not included. This table has around 80,000 clones, around 90% appearing once. This sample comprised peripheral blood, obtained before pregnancy. These receptors were taken from a female donor with multiple sclerosis, enrolled in a pregnancy study.

The rearrangement joins TRBV27 to TRBJ2-4; D is ambiguous. The germline V and J ends were trimmed by 8 bases and 0 bases, with 5 bases remaining between them. The CDR3 contains 12 residues. The V gene's germline CDR1 is MNHEY and CDR2 SMNVEV (reference sequence). The CDR3 loop reads CASGLAKNIQYF. The CDR3 region has the DNA TGTGCCAGCGGCCTAGCCAAAAACATTCAGTACTTC.

This chain links TRBV27 with TRBJ2-7, with a possible D match to TRBD2 (5 bases). The CDR3 is 14 amino acids. Trimming took 6 bases from V and 7 from J, leaving 19 bases between them. Germline V CDR1 and CDR2: MNHEY, SMNVEV (reference sequence). CDR3 protein: CASRLLSTPGEQYF. CDR3 coding DNA: TGTGCCAGCAGGTTACTGTCCACGCCGGGAGAGCAGTACTTC.

This chain joins TRBV9 and TRBJ2-1; 7 nucleotides match TRBD2. Germline V gene data show CDR1 as SGDLS and CDR2 as YYNGEE. The CDR3 contains 14 residues. After removal of 4 bases from V and 2 bases from J, the junction contained 3 bases not matched to a gene. CDR3 DNA sequence: TGTGCCAGCAGCCCCGGGACTACCTACAATGAGCAGTTCTTC. This translates into CASSPGTTYNEQFF.

The chain joins TRBV11-1 to TRBJ2-5; TRBD1 aligns across 8 bases. The germline V gene encodes CDR1 SGHAT and CDR2 FQDESV (reference sequence). The CDR3 contains 17 residues. V was pared by 4 bases and J by 4 bases, with 14 bases of the junction left unmatched. CDR3 sequence reads: CASSSMSDRGWRETQYF. The CDR3 DNA follows: TGTGCCAGCAGCTCGATGTCCGACAGGGGTTGGAGAGAGACCCAGTACTTC.

The chain carries TRBV19 and TRBJ2-3; 9 bases line up with TRBD1. The CDR3 is made up of 14 amino acids. Germline lookup yields CDR1 LNHDA and CDR2 SQIVND (reference sequence). After removal of 10 bases from V and 5 bases from J, the junction contained 10 bases not matched to a gene. The CDR3 sequence is CATTQGASGDTQYF. The DNA of the CDR3 is TGTGCCACTACACAGGGGGCGAGCGGAGATACGCAGTATTTT.

This chain links TRBV28 with TRBJ2-7, with TRBD2 matching over 11 bases. The V segment lost 5 bases and the J segment 3 bases; nucleotides outside the gene matches: 9. The CDR3 covers 16 residues. Germline V gene data show CDR1 as MDHEN and CDR2 as SYDVKM. In nucleotides, the CDR3 is TGTGCCAGCAGTCCCCTGGGGCTAGCGGGAGGCTACGAGCAGTACTTC. It is translated as CASSPLGLAGGYEQYF.

This chain connects TRBV27 to TRBJ2-4; a weak D match, TRBD2 (6 bases). The CDR3 has 15 amino acids. Germline assignment: CDR1 MNHEY and CDR2 SMNVEV (reference sequence). V was clipped by 4 bases and J by 0 bases, with 10 bases between them. The CDR3 protein is CASSSSSAAKNIQYF. CDR3 DNA sequence: TGTGCCAGCAGTTCTTCTAGCGCAGCCAAAAACATTCAGTACTTC.

The rearrangement links TRBV19 to TRBJ1-4; D remains unclear. V lost 7 bases and J 8 bases, leaving 20 bases between the germline ends. Germline lookup yields CDR1 LNHDA and CDR2 SQIVND (reference sequence). The CDR3 covers 15 residues. The CDR3: CASTQPAPGEEKLFF. The CDR3 DNA reads TGTGCCAGTACCCAACCGGCCCCCGGAGAAGAAAAACTGTTTTTT.

The V and J genes are TRBV15 and TRBJ2-1; 9 bases map to TRBD1. The CDR3 contains 16 residues. After removal of 4 bases from V and 10 bases from J, the junction contained 14 bases not matched to a gene. In germline, CDR1 is LNHNV, CDR2 YYDKDF (reference sequence). CDR3 protein: CATSISPGQGTPEQFF. The CDR3 DNA reads TGTGCCACCAGCATTTCACCGGGACAGGGAACTCCCGAGCAGTTCTTC.

The V call is TRBV27, the J call TRBJ2-1, with D possibly TRBD1 on 5 matching bases. In germline, CDR1 is MNHEY, CDR2 SMNVEV (reference sequence). The V gene lost 1 base and the J gene lost 6 bases, with 10 bases spanning the gap. The CDR3 spans 14 residues. The CDR3 reads CASSLWVGANEQFF. Written as DNA, the CDR3 is TGTGCCAGCAGTTTATGGGTTGGGGCCAATGAGCAGTTCTTC.

The rearrangement links TRBV21-1 to TRBJ2-4; the D call in the table, TRBD2, was not verified against the DNA. TRBV21-1 is assigned pseudogene status. There are 16 residues in the CDR3. CDR3 loop: CASSEVAELAKNIQYF. The CDR3 nucleotides read TGTGCCAGCAGCGAAGTAGCGGAACTAGCCAAAAACATTCAGTACTTC.

This clone was recorded once. The V gene is TRBV9, the J gene TRBJ2-3; 13 nucleotides line up with TRBD2. After removal of 3 bases from V and 3 bases from J, the junction contained 7 bases not matched to a gene. This CDR3 has 17 residues. Germline lookup yields CDR1 SGDLS and CDR2 YYNGEE. The CDR3: CASSEGLAGSFTDTQYF. The CDR3 DNA is TGTGCCAGCAGCGAGGGACTAGCGGGAAGTTTTACAGATACGCAGTATTTT.

The chain carries TRBV9 and TRBJ2-7; 7 bases are shared with TRBD2. J gave up 4 bases and V 0 bases, and 13 bases lay outside the gene matches. The germline V gene has CDR1 SGDLS and CDR2 YYNGEE. The CDR3 loop spans 17 amino acids. CDR3 sequence reads: CASSVGRETSPRYEQYF. Written as DNA, the CDR3 is TGTGCCAGCAGCGTAGGGCGGGAGACTAGCCCGCGTTACGAGCAGTACTTC. Full variable domain (rest looked up from reference TRBV9 and TRBJ2-7): DSGVTQTPKHLITATGQRVTLRCSPRSGDLSVYWYQQSLDQGLQFLIQYYNGEERAKGNILERFSAQQFPDLHSELNLSSLELGDSALYFCASSVGRETSPRYEQYFGPGTRLTVT.

This sequence joins TRBV2 and TRBJ2-5, with D possibly TRBD1 on 5 matching bases. The V gene lost 6 bases and the J gene lost 5 bases, with 28 bases spanning the gap. CDR3 length: 18 residues. The germline CDR1 and CDR2 sequences are SNHLY and FYNNEI. The CDR3 loop reads CASRQERLTRVSRETQYF. DNA of the CDR3: TGTGCCAGCAGACAGGAGAGGTTGACTCGCGTGAGCCGGGAGACCCAGTACTTC.